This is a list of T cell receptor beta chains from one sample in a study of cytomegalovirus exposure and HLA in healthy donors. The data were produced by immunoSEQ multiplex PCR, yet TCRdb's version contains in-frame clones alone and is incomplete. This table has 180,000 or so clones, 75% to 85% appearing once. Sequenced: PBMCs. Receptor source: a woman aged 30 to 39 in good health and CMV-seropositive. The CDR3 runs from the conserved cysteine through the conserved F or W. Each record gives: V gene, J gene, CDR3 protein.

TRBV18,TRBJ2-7,CASSPQTGDREQYF
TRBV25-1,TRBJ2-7,CASSVSGEFIYEQYF
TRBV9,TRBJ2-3,CASSPTHTDTQYF
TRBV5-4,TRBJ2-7,CASSLKTGGPDDEQYF
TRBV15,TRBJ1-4,CATRATGGTNEKLFF
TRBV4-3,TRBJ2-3,CASSQGQGSADTQYF
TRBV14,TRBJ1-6,CASSNRTSLSPLHF
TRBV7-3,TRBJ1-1,CASSLAPTGVNTEAFF
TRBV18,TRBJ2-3,CASSPVRVTSGRDTQYF
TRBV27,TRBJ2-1,CASTPGGIAHVSQFF
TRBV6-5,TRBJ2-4,CASNRQDIQYF
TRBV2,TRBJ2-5,CASSRGSETQYF
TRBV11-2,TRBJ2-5,CASSPVGQGSYRYF
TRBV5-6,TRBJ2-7,CASSRGGGSYEQYF
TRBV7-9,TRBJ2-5,CASSLAGWQTQYF
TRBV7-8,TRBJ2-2,CASSHEAGASNTGELFF
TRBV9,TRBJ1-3,CASSQEAGNTIYF
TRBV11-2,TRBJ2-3,CASSLGRTGTDTQYF
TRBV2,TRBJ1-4,CASKRTANLATNEKLFF
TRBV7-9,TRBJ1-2,CASSRKTGGGYTF
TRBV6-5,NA,CASSYTDTSYEQYF
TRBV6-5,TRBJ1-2,CASSRTANYGYTF
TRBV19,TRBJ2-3,CASSIRGQGKDTQYF
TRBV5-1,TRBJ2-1,CASSSFGTGRGQFF
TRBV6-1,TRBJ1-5,CASSDMEGPLRNQPQHF
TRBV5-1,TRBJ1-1,CASSLKGGANTETFF
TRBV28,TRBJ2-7,CASSQSTANYEQYF
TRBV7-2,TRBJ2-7,CASSLVLDSSYEQYF
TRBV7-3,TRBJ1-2,CASSPDRNYGYTF
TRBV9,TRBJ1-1,CASSAREVIGAFF
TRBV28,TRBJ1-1,CASSAGSFLPEAFF
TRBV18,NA,CASSPNRAYEQYF
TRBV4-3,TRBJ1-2,CASSQDLRVGGYTF
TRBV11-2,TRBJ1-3,CASSPRQRRSGNTIYF
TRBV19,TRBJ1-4,CASSPGSATNEKLFF
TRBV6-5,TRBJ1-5,CASSYLDRANQPQHF
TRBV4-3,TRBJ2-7,CASSQKPPGQIYEQYF
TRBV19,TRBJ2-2,CASGGVSGSTGELFF
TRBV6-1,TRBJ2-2,CASGQPEGTGELFF
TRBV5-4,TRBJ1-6,CASSRPGQGENSPLHF
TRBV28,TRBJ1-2,CASSSGQLSNYGYTF
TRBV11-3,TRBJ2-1,CASSESGGANEQFF
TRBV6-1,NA,CASSEYRTSSYEQYF
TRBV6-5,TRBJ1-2,CASRRVPTGPDGYTF
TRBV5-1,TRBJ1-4,CASSGQGATNEKLFF
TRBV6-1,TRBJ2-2,CASSGLAGASNTGELFF
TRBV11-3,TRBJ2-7,CASSQTGGSYEQYF
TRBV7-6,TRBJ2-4,CASSLGQGTIQYF
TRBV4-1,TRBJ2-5,CASSHGLAGGQETQYF
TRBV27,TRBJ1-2,CASSLSTPRTGGIDGYTF
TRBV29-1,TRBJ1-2,CSVYGRGREGYGYTF
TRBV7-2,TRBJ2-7,CASSLARAGGRSYEQYF
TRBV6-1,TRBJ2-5,CASSPGGGETQYF
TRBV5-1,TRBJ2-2,CASSSDSAPTSGELFF